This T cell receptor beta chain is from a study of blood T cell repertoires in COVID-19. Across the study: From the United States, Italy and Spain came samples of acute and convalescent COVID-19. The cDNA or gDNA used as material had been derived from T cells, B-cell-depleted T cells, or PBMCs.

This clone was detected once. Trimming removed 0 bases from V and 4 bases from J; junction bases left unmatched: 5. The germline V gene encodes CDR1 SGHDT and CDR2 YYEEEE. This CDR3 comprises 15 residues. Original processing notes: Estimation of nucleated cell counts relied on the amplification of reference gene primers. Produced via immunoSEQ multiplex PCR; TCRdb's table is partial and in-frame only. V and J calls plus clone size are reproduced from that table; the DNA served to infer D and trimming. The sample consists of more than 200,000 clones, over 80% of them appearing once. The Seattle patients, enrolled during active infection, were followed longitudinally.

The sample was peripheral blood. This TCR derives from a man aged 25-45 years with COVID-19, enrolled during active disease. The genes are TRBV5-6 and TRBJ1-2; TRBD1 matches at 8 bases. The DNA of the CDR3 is TGTGCCAGCAGCTTGGGTGGACAGGGTGGCTATGGCTACACCTTC. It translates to CASSLGGQGGYGYTF.